This T cell receptor beta chain derives from a study of T cells expressing NK-cell markers (dated by TCRdb to 2020 to 2021). Study-wide context: Seven or eight donors provided sorted CD3+CD56+NKG2C+, CD3+CD56+NKG2C- and CD3+CD56-NKG2C+ T-cell subsets, whose TCR beta-chain repertoires were profiled. Seven of the eight sequenced donors were HCMV-seropositive and one was HCMV-seronegative. Randomly selected healthy volunteers, three men and five women, were used as the eight sequenced donors. Sequencing of the libraries produced 2 x 150 bp reads on Illumina HiSeq 2000/2500, MiSeq or NextSeq. What the study reported, not specific to this receptor: Those dominant clonotypes were again the most abundant among CD3+CD56-NKG2C+ cells in four donors, at about 25-60.1%. Whether the expanded NKG2C-expressing T cell clones were specific for HCMV antigens was left unclear. In 5 to 7 donors, the dominant CD3+CD56+NKG2C+ clonotypes were found to rank among the top 10 CD8+ clonotypes and to make up about 1.0-8% of CD8+ T cells.

To determine HCMV serostatus, a commercial ELISA kit was used to detect HCMV-specific IgG in serum. Peripheral blood mononuclear cells were isolated from blood by Ficoll density gradient centrifugation. The run used an Illumina HiSeq 2000. TCR beta cDNA libraries were prepared using 5'RACE template switching, which introduced a universal primer site and unique molecular identifiers. Priming for cDNA synthesis came from the TCR beta constant segment, and two successive PCR amplification steps followed. The authors' analysis ran thus. MIGEC handled demultiplexing of the reads and grouping by UMI, while MiTCR was used to assemble and quantify clonotypes. To remove erroneous sequences, TCR cDNA sequences were retained only when supported by two or more reads. The tcR package was used for downstream repertoire analysis, and clonotypes were matched between fractions using CDR3 nucleotide sequence together with V segment. Antigen specificity was annotated against VDJdb with VDJmatch, allowing one amino acid substitution in CDR3. TCRdb reprocessed the reads, reporting each CDR3 protein sequence once and no DNA. Here the V and J calls rest on TCRdb's processing, not on the authors' analysis. The sample table records some 460,000 distinct CDR3 sequences. The ten top clones hold around 1.4% of the sample.

As regards this clonotype: It has no known antigen specificity.

From the germline V gene, CDR1 is SGHTA and CDR2 is FQGNSA. The CDR3 contains 16 residues, cysteine and phenylalanine counted. The coding DNA is unavailable. The chain was built from TRBV7-2 and TRBJ2-1; lacking DNA, the TRBD2 call made by TCRdb goes unchecked. The receptor was isolated from a woman between 50 and 59 years old in good health. Donor details come from another sample of the same person, matched by shared clones. Sequencing used blood T cells: a sorted CD56 or NKG2C T cell subset, CD4+ or CD8+ T cells, or bulk PBMC T cells (not recorded which). The encoded CDR3 is CASSLRTSGDVYEQFF.